This is a list of T cell receptor beta chains from one sample in a study of identical twins. In TCRdb, the 5' RACE reads were re-called with MiXCR into one record per CDR3 protein. There are around 530,000 distinct CDR3 sequences in the sample; approximately 14% occur only once, and 0.44% lies in the top ten. This sample was also put to use in a study of yellow fever vaccine responses in identical twins.

Sequencing used CD4+ T cells sorted from blood. These receptors were obtained from a woman under 30 in good health. Both conserved end residues are part of each CDR3. Each record gives: V gene, clone size, J gene, CDR3 protein. Size values are once, few and many counts, or a class for expanded clones, and some rows have none.

TRBV20-1	-	TRBJ1-1	CSASLGTLNTEAFF
TRBV7-3	few	TRBJ2-1	CASSPKGTNSRNEQFF
TRBV20-1	-	TRBJ2-3	CSARVGSGRTDTQYF
TRBV5-1	many	TRBJ1-1	CASSTGQMNTEAFF
TRBV5-1	-	TRBJ2-3	CASSSRVLADTQYF
TRBV2	few	TRBJ2-2	CASSGEGGPDTGELFF
TRBV20-1	many	TRBJ2-1	CSASPGGNEQFF
TRBV5-6	-	TRBJ2-1	CASSFAPKAPRYNEQFF
TRBV6-1	-	TRBJ2-7	CASRAGGKNEQYF
TRBV12-3/TRBV12-4	-	TRBJ1-5	CASSPALQPQHF
TRBV20-1	-	TRBJ1-5	CSAQTQGYQPQHF
TRBV20-1	few	TRBJ2-5	CSASSGPQETQYF
TRBV20-1	few	TRBJ2-3	CSARDTPHGLAAYTDTQYF
TRBV10-3	many	TRBJ1-2	CAIRRVGQSYGYTF
TRBV11-2	many	TRBJ1-6	CASSLVAGSGSPLHF
TRBV15	-	TRBJ2-2	CATSRDLGTGELFF
TRBV12-3/TRBV12-4	few	TRBJ2-2	CASSLAGLITGELFF
TRBV3-1	few	TRBJ2-1	CASSQNAGGTNEQFF
TRBV12-3/TRBV12-4	once	TRBJ1-5	CASSLTVSGPQHF
TRBV5-1	-	TRBJ2-1	CASSPGGAGGPDEQFF
TRBV2	-	TRBJ2-2	CASSETQVGTGELFF
TRBV12-3/TRBV12-4	-	TRBJ1-1	CASRTSNRGWNTEAFF
TRBV20-1	few	TRBJ2-5	CSAPGQPSETQYF
TRBV25-1	few	TRBJ1-1	CASNHMNTEAFF
TRBV5-1	-	TRBJ2-1	CASSLGDLNNEQFF
TRBV7-2	many	TRBJ1-5	CASSLGRGGGGNQPQHF
TRBV20-1	-	TRBJ2-2	CSASLQGRSGELFF
TRBV20-1	-	TRBJ2-5	CSAGLSGWETQYF
TRBV7-2	many	TRBJ1-1	CASSLLVPGSEAFF
TRBV25-1	-	TRBJ2-1	CASSDVRGGDRAFNEQFF
TRBV10-3	-	TRBJ2-1	CATLAGALQFF
TRBV24-1	-	TRBJ2-1	CATSDPGGRGRDNEQFF
TRBV20-1	-	TRBJ2-1	CSARVTGTSVNNEQFF
TRBV7-9	-	TRBJ2-1	CASSRPGTGVTGEQFF
TRBV4-1	-	TRBJ1-1	CASRKQGAKVPEAFF
TRBV12-3/TRBV12-4	few	TRBJ2-1	CASSSRTGGAGEQFF
TRBV2	-	TRBJ1-5	CASTKDSNQPQHF
TRBV20-1	-	TRBJ2-1	CSASGGGTSGSNEQFF
TRBV10-2	-	TRBJ2-1	CASSESSSGRAYEQFF
TRBV11-2	-	TRBJ2-2	CASSPLTGITAGELFF
TRBV3-1	-	TRBJ1-4	CASRGEFATNEKLFF
TRBV25-1	few	TRBJ1-6	CASSFEGSPLHF
TRBV3-1	-	TRBJ2-1	CASSQANAGRGRDEQFF
TRBV4-1	-	TRBJ1-1	CASSPGQFQMSFTEAFF
TRBV20-1	few	TRBJ2-1	CSALGLYNEQFF
TRBV20-1	-	TRBJ2-6	CSAREPGGNSGANVLTF
TRBV2	-	TRBJ1-2	CARSPLRPGQGPQNNGYTF
TRBV7-9	few	TRBJ2-3	CASSPAGGGPGPQYF
TRBV10-3	few	TRBJ1-2	CAISELAYGYTF
TRBV5-1	few	TRBJ2-1	CASSYQQREQFF
TRBV7-9	few	TRBJ2-7	CASSPESKAYEQYF
TRBV7-9	many	TRBJ2-1	CASSLAGGNNEQFF
TRBV5-1	-	TRBJ2-7	CASSLDRGLNEQYF
TRBV5-1	-	TRBJ2-1	CASSLVPTGNNEQFF
TRBV12-3/TRBV12-4	-	TRBJ2-1	CASSLYGGQFF
TRBV10-3	few	TRBJ2-6	CAIALLSSGANVLTF
TRBV5-1	-	TRBJ2-3	CASNKADTQYF
TRBV7-3	-	TRBJ2-2	CASSSGVTGELFF
TRBV28	few	TRBJ2-5	CASSPGTGIWETQYF